This paragraph covers one T cell receptor (beta chain) sequence. This clonotype has a handful of counts. Its binding antigen is unknown. Base qualities are not provided; no much larger clone lies one nucleotide away. These data come from a study of regulatory T cells in long-lasting Graves disease (dated by TCRdb to the early 2020s). A note on the overall study: In the newly diagnosed Graves' disease group, patients had been taking antithyroid drugs for less than 3 months. This study used TCR sequencing and RNA sequencing of peripheral blood to compare persistent Graves' disease patients against newly diagnosed Graves' disease patients. The study was conducted in China and was registered as a clinical trial. A total of 35 or so samples were covered by TCR sequencing, comprising approximately 13 persistent and around 20 newly diagnosed Graves' disease patients. Study-wide conclusions, independent of this receptor: Persistent patients shared more public clonotypes among themselves (fewer than 3,000) than newly diagnosed patients did (more than 950). The authors noted that the small sample size was a limitation that may lower accuracy. Sequencing and analysis were restricted to the TCR beta chain. Lower TCR Shannon entropy and fewer highly expanded clones were observed in persistent Graves' disease patients than in newly diagnosed patients, which suggested clonal expansion. TRBV28, TRBJ1-2 and TRBJ2-5 were preferentially used in persistent disease, while TRBV20-1 and TRBJ2-1 were favored in newly diagnosed disease. The study examined only peripheral blood because the primary lesion, thyroid tissue, could not be accessed.

The library was prepared using multiplex PCR. Sequencing instrument: Illumina HiSeq 4000. TCR beta libraries were built with iRepertoire HTBI primers and Arm-PCR amplification of CDR3 regions. PCR products were gel purified before sequencing. As for how the authors treated the data: Gene usage analysis of CDR3 amino acid clonotypes used the roughly 60 TRBV and some 13 TRBJ segments found across samples. COPE and FqMerger were used to merge filtered high-quality paired reads into contigs. Contigs were aligned with BLAST to IMGT TRBV, TRBD and TRBJ reference genes, and CDR3 was defined per IMGT. Any clonotype with a frequency above 0.1% was counted as a highly expanded clone. Shannon entropy served as the measure of repertoire diversity, while the Gini coefficient captured V-J evenness. Clonotypes shared by more than one individual were considered public. TCRdb ran its own pipeline on the public reads, namely fastp trimming at Q25 and MiXCR clone calling, and kept in-frame beta chains. For every CDR3 protein sequence, its rows merge into one entry that carries the most common genes and DNA. The V and J calls and clone size are TCRdb's, not the authors'. The sample includes around 470,000 distinct CDR3 sequences, with 14% observed a single time. The ten most abundant clones make up roughly a sixth of the sample.

CDR1 is given as SNHLY and CDR2 as FYNNEI, both from the germline V gene. Its CDR3 holds 14 amino acids, cysteine through phenylalanine. The read is trimmed to its CDR3 DNA, 42 bases read in frame from base 1. At the junction V is shortened by 9 bases and J by 5 bases; bases outside the gene matches: 10. The time point label for this specimen denotes: newly diagnosed GD, antithyroid drugs for less than 3 months. For both TCR sequencing and RNA sequencing, RNA was extracted from PBMCs in TRIzol. The diagnosis of Graves' disease was made according to American Thyroid Association guidelines. Patients were recruited from an endocrinology department in Xi'an, China. From each patient, about 9 milliliters of peripheral blood was collected into an EDTA anticoagulant tube. Ficoll Paque Plus density gradient separation was used to isolate PBMCs, and no further T cell sorting was done. An Agilent 2100 Bioanalyzer and agarose gel were used to check RNA quality, while a NanoDrop 2000 measured RNA concentration.

The sample also formed part of further work on T cells in Graves' hyperthyroidism and ophthalmopathy. Per the second study: A patient counted as having stable Graves' hyperthyroidism if no progression to ophthalmopathy occurred over 18 months of follow-up. Hyperthyroidism patients were newly diagnosed, with disease duration under 2 months, and aged 18 to 65 years. The study excluded patients with uncontrolled infections, other autoimmune diseases, pregnancy or lactation. Diagnoses relied on clinical symptoms, serum thyroxine and TRAb, thyroid ultrasound and orbital computed tomography. For the first round of RT-PCR on the TCR CDR3, the HTBI primer set was used together with the Qiagen OneStep RT-PCR kit. Most expanded thyroid clonotypes (frequency above 0.001) were also detected in blood, a finding suggesting that blood repertoires may reflect thyroid immune responses. A 13 V-J signature model separated ophthalmopathy from stable hyperthyroidism, with approximately 86% sensitivity and 81.08% specificity in cross-validation and 80%/75% in testing. In validation, progression to ophthalmopathy was predicted by the model with about 70% sensitivity and approximately 78% specificity, a median of roughly 6 months before onset. To identify distinguishing TCR V-J signatures, a discovery cohort of about 100 patients was used, comprising 40 to 45 with Graves' ophthalmopathy and around 60 with stable Graves' hyperthyroidism. An independent validation cohort of fewer than 20 hyperthyroidism patients and roughly 16 patients who later progressed to ophthalmopathy tested prospective prediction of ophthalmopathy. The 95 to 100 discovery patients were randomly divided into training and test sets at a 7:3 ratio. The study also compared thyroid tissue and blood T-cell repertoires from several Graves' hyperthyroidism patients. Following sampling, methimazole starting at 30 mg daily was given to hyperthyroidism patients, and high-dose intravenous methylprednisolone was given to ophthalmopathy patients. A second multiplex PCR round built the libraries, followed by size selection and purification. Libraries were sequenced paired-end with 100 bp reads on an Illumina HiSeq2000. SOAPnuke was used to process the raw data, throwing out any read that contained adapters or uncalled bases, had a mean Phred below 15, or lacked an exact constant-primer or identifier match. COPE v1.2.5 was used to merge high-quality paired reads, and clonotypes were defined as unique nucleotide sequences. Clonotypes were aligned to IMGT TRBV, TRBD and TRBJ reference segments using MiTCR v1.1. The analysis included only V-J combinations with a frequency above 0.0001, which together covered around 99% of the repertoires. A TCS score was defined as the ratio of F50 (clonal expansion) to E x V (chaos), with BLOSUM62-based TCRdist applied between CDR3 peptides within each V-J. Welch's t-statistics and random forest reduced some 510 V-J features to 13, which were used in a naive Bayes classifier (R e1071). No statistical method was used to set the sample size in advance, and investigators knew the group allocation. The paper reports TCR Vbeta CDR3 sequencing of some 140 peripheral blood samples: approximately 43 ophthalmopathy, about 75 hyperthyroidism and roughly 17 progressor patients.

The TCR sequence derives from a woman aged 45-65 years with Graves disease. Donor details come from another sample of the same person, matched by shared clones. The sample consisted of peripheral blood mononuclear cells (PBMCs), taken at new diagnosis, from a patient treated with antithyroid drugs. The chain employs TRBV2 and TRBJ2-1, and 7 bases in between align with TRBD1. The DNA sequence follows: TGTGCCAGTACTCGGGACAGCTGGAACAATGAGCAGTTCTTC. Protein translation: CASTRDSWNNEQFF. Full variable domain (CDR3 extended with the reference TRBV2 and TRBJ2-1 proteins): EPEVTQTPSHQVTQMGQEVILRCVPISNHLYFYWYRQILGQKVEFLVSFYNNEISEKSEIFDDQFSVERPDGSNFTLKIRSTKLEDSAMYFCASTRDSWNNEQFFGPGTRLTVL.